Shown below are 25 T cell receptor beta chains from a single sample sequenced in a study of early T cells in non-severe SARS-CoV-2 infection. Each CDR3 protein is one row after TCRdb ran MiXCR on the 5' RACE reads. Seen here are under 50,000 distinct CDR3 sequences, around 4.6% observed once, and the top ten hold around 6%. The sequencing sample was made of whole blood. The origin of the receptors is an adult who was a healthcare worker with PCR-confirmed SARS-CoV-2 infection or an uninfected control (not recorded which).

The chain combines TRBV15 with TRBJ1-1; D gene unclear. The germline V gene has CDR1 LNHNV and CDR2 YYDKDF (reference sequence). The V end lost 1 base, the J end lost 5 bases, and 8 bases lay between the germline ends. The CDR3 length is 13 residues. The CDR3, as DNA: TGTGCCACCAGCAGAGTAGGGTGGACTGAAGCTTTCTTT. It yields the protein CATSRVGWTEAFF.

This clonotype was found many times. V is TRBV20-1 and J is TRBJ1-1; possible D gene TRBD1, 5 bases. V was pared by 4 bases and J by 4 bases, with 10 bases between. Germline V CDR1 and CDR2: DFQATT, SNEGSKA (reference sequence). CDR3 length: 12 amino acids. CDR3 sequence (DNA): TGCAGTGCTATAGCAGGGTTCACTGAAGCTTTCTTT. It is translated as CSAIAGFTEAFF.

This clonotype was observed many times. V gene TRBV2 combines with J gene TRBJ2-3; 9 bases fit TRBD2. This CDR3 spans 18 amino acids. J gave up 1 base and V 7 bases, and 15 bases lay outside the gene matches. CDR1 and CDR2 from the germline V gene are SNHLY and FYNNEI. The CDR3 here is CASKPGLARDSGTDTQYF. CDR3 in DNA: TGTGCCAGCAAGCCGGGACTAGCCAGAGATTCCGGCACAGATACGCAGTATTTT.

This clonotype was observed a handful of times. The chain is built from TRBV3-1 and TRBJ1-5; D is ambiguous. This CDR3 comprises 13 residues. V lost 5 bases, J lost 1 base, and 6 bases lay in between. Germline-derived CDR1 and CDR2 are LGHDT and YNNKEL (reference sequence). In DNA, the CDR3 is TGTGCCAGCAGCTCTCGGAGCAATCAGCCCCAGCATTTT. It translates to CASSSRSNQPQHF. Based on the CDR3 plus reference TRBV3-1 and TRBJ1-5, the full variable domain is DTAVSQTPKYLVTQMGNDKSIKCEQNLGHDTMYWYKQDSKKFLKIMFSYNNKELIINETVPNRFSPKSPDKAHLNLHINSLELGDSAVYFCASSSRSNQPQHFGDGTRLSIL.

This clonotype was observed a few times. The chain couples TRBV5-4 to TRBJ2-1, with D perhaps matching TRBD1 (6 bases). The V gene's germline CDR1 is SGHNT and CDR2 YYREEE (reference sequence). The CDR3 covers 13 residues. Trimming pared 3 bases from V and 4 bases from J, leaving 8 bases between. Written as DNA, the CDR3 is TGTGCCAGCAGCTCGGGACATTACAATGAGCAGTTCTTC. Translating gives CASSSGHYNEQFF.

This clonotype was seen repeatedly, ten times or more. The J gene is TRBJ2-2, the V gene TRBV6-2 or TRBV6-3; 13 bases align to TRBD2. Trimming removed 5 bases from V and 5 bases from J; junction bases left unmatched: 11. This CDR3 region has 18 residues. Germline V lookup: CDR1 MNHEY, CDR2 SVGEGT. CDR3 DNA: TGTGCCAGCAGTCCATCAGGACTAGCGGGAGTGGAAACCGGGGAGCTGTTTTTT. Its translation is CASSPSGLAGVETGELFF.

At least ten counts were recorded for this clonotype. The chain couples TRBV7-2 to TRBJ2-2; 7 bases are a match to TRBD2. With V trimmed by 4 bases and J by 5 bases, 10 bases remained unmatched. CDR1 SGHTA and CDR2 FQGNSA come from the germline V gene. This CDR3 has 16 residues. CDR3 residues: CASSSFRGVRTGELFF. The CDR3 DNA is TGTGCCAGCAGCTCCTTTCGGGGGGTACGAACCGGGGAGCTGTTTTTT.

Many counts were recorded for this clonotype. The chain recombines TRBV2 with TRBJ2-7, with 12 bases fitting TRBD2. V lost 4 bases and J lost 7; bases outside the gene matches: 5. CDR3 size: 14 residues. Germline-derived CDR1 and CDR2 are SNHLY and FYNNEI. CDR3 loop: CASSVETSGGEQYF. In nucleotides, the CDR3 is TGTGCCAGCAGTGTGGAGACTAGCGGGGGTGAGCAGTACTTC.

This clonotype has a count of ten or more. The chain combines TRBV24-1 with TRBJ2-7; the match to TRBD2 covers 7 bases. CDR3 length: 13 residues. V shed 3 bases and J 5 bases; nucleotides not matched to a gene: 3. The germline CDR1 and CDR2 sequences are KGHDR and SFDVKD. The CDR3 sequence is CATSDGTIHEQYF. The CDR3, as DNA: TGTGCCACCAGTGATGGGACTATTCACGAGCAGTACTTC.

This clonotype has a count of ten or more. V usage is TRBV3-1 and J usage is TRBJ1-6; possibly TRBD1 for D (5 bases). Germline V gene data show CDR1 as LGHDT and CDR2 as YNNKEL (reference sequence). This CDR3 is 15 amino acids long. The V end was cut by 2 bases, the J end by 9 bases, with 14 bases between. The CDR3 DNA follows: TGTGCCAGCAGCCAACCTGACCCGGGGGGTTCACCCCTCCACTTT. It specifies CASSQPDPGGSPLHF.

This clonotype showed up many times. V gene TRBV24-1 combines with J gene TRBJ2-1, with 10 bases identical to TRBD1. V was pared by 4 bases and J by 6 bases, with 5 bases of the junction left unmatched. Germline lookup yields CDR1 KGHDR and CDR2 SFDVKD. CDR3 length: 15 amino acids. This chain's CDR3 is CATSDTGQGINEQFF. CDR3 in DNA: TGTGCCACCAGTGACACGGGACAGGGGATCAATGAGCAGTTCTTC.

This clonotype has ten or more counts. CDR3 DNA sequence: TGTGCCAGCAGCTTAGTGGGGTATGGTGGTGAGCAGTTCTTC. Protein product: CASSLVGYGGEQFF. V is TRBV7-2 and J is TRBJ2-1, with D unclear. Trimming removed 1 base from V and 9 bases from J, with 13 bases in between. Germline values: CDR1 SGHTA, CDR2 FQGNSA. The CDR3 spans 14 residues. Filled out from reference TRBV7-2 and TRBJ2-1, the complete variable domain reads GAGVSQSPSNKVTEKGKDVELRCDPISGHTALYWYRQSLGQGLEFLIYFQGNSAPDKSGLPSDRFSAERTGGSVSTLTIQRTQQEDSAVYLCASSLVGYGGEQFFGPGTRLTVL.

This clonotype has at least ten counts. J is TRBJ2-1 and V is TRBV7-9; weak D call: TRBD1 (5 bases). The germline V gene encodes CDR1 SEHNR and CDR2 FQNEAQ (reference sequence). The CDR3 extends over 14 amino acids. V was pared by 0 bases and J by 6 bases, with 9 bases between. CDR3 DNA: TGTGCCAGCAGCTTAGCGAGCAGGGTCAATGAGCAGTTCTTC. Translated: CASSLASRVNEQFF.

A few counts support this clonotype. The V and J genes are TRBV10-3 and TRBJ2-7, with D unclear. CDR1 ENHRY and CDR2 SYGVKD come from the germline V gene. V lost 0 bases, J lost 4 bases, and 4 bases lay in between. This CDR3 is built from 12 residues. The CDR3 nucleotides read TGTGCCATCAGTGAGTCCTCGTACGAGCAGTACTTC. Protein sequence: CAISESSYEQYF.

This clonotype has ten or more counts. The chain uses TRBV4-2 and TRBJ2-3; tentative D call: TRBD2 (5 bases). Germline CDR1 LGHNA, CDR2 YNFKEQ. The CDR3 has 17 amino acids. V was clipped by 0 bases and J by 2 bases, with 15 bases between them. The DNA of the CDR3 is TGTGCCAGCAGCCAAGATCCAGCGGCTAGCTACACAGATACGCAGTATTTT. Its protein product is CASSQDPAASYTDTQYF.

This clonotype was seen repeatedly, ten times or more. The J gene is TRBJ2-7, the V gene TRBV7-2, with D unresolved. Germline V gene sequence: CDR1 SGHTA, CDR2 FQGNSA. Trimming pared 5 bases from V and 0 bases from J, leaving 5 bases between. The CDR3 totals 12 residues. CDR3 region: CASSPYSYEQYF. DNA of the CDR3: TGTGCCAGCAGCCCCTACTCCTACGAGCAGTACTTC.

In this sample, this clonotype turned up a few times. The CDR3, as DNA: TGCGCCAGCAGCCAAGCGACTAGCGGGGCTAACACCGGGGAGCTGTTTTTT. It encodes CASSQATSGANTGELFF. J is TRBJ2-2 and V is TRBV4-3; 11 bases map to TRBD2. This CDR3 has 17 amino acids. The V segment lost 1 base and the J segment 2 bases; nucleotides outside the gene matches: 3. Germline V gene data show CDR1 as LGHNA and CDR2 as YSLEER.

This clonotype has ten or more counts. The V gene is TRBV5-1, the J gene TRBJ2-7, with 10 bases fitting TRBD1. After removal of 3 bases from V and 7 bases from J, the junction contained 1 base not matched to a gene. The CDR3 runs to 12 residues. Germline lookup yields CDR1 SGHRS and CDR2 YFSETQ. The CDR3 DNA is TGCGCCAGCAGCTGGGGACAGGGGGAGCAGTACTTC. Translated, it gives CASSWGQGEQYF.

The table lists this clonotype with many counts. The J gene is TRBJ2-7, the V gene TRBV11-2; D gene uncertain. The CDR3 runs to 16 residues. The ends were cut back, 0 bases at V and 2 bases at J, with 14 bases in the middle. CDR1 and CDR2 from the germline V gene are SGHAT and FQNNGV. As DNA, the CDR3 is TGTGCCAGCAGCTTAGATTCGAGAAGGCTGACCTACGAGCAGTACTTC. Translated, it gives CASSLDSRRLTYEQYF.

This clonotype was picked up many times. The chain recombines TRBV29-1 with TRBJ2-4; D is unclear. Germline values: CDR1 SQVTM, CDR2 ANQGSEA. Trimming took 6 bases from V and 0 from J, leaving 6 bases between them. This CDR3 has 12 amino acids. For the CDR3, the DNA is TGCAGCGTATCTGTAGCCAAAAACATTCAGTACTTC. Amino acid sequence: CSVSVAKNIQYF.

This clonotype was detected many times. The chain links TRBV29-1 to TRBJ2-1; D is unclear. The CDR3 has 12 amino acids. Per germline, CDR1 SQVTM and CDR2 ANQGSEA. Between the trimmed V and J ends, which lost 2 bases and 6 bases, there was a span of 8 bases. The CDR3 region is CSVERVFNEQFF. CDR3 nucleotide sequence: TGCAGCGTTGAACGGGTTTTCAATGAGCAGTTCTTC.

This clonotype occurred many times. The V call is TRBV13, the J call TRBJ1-1; D is undetermined. The germline V gene has CDR1 PRHDT and CDR2 FYEKMQ (reference sequence). CDR3 length: 13 amino acids. V dropped 2 bases and J dropped 7 bases, with 11 bases sitting between them. This CDR3 is CASSLWGLGEAFF. The CDR3 DNA reads as TGTGCCAGCAGCTTATGGGGATTGGGTGAAGCTTTCTTT.

The sample holds many counts of this clonotype. The genes are TRBV2 and TRBJ2-3; perhaps TRBD2 as D (7 bases). The germline gives CDR1 SNHLY, CDR2 FYNNEI. Trimming removed 6 bases from V and 0 bases from J, with 13 bases in between. This CDR3 has 15 amino acids. CDR3: CASSQGGESTDTQYF. Written as DNA, the CDR3 is TGTGCCAGCAGCCAAGGGGGGGAGAGCACAGATACGCAGTATTTT.

This clonotype came up many times. This rearrangement joins TRBV7-2 to TRBJ2-1, with 11 bases lining up with TRBD2. Germline trimming cut 4 bases from V and 4 bases from J; bases unmatched to any gene: 6. Germline V lookup: CDR1 SGHTA, CDR2 FQGNSA. The CDR3 spans 16 residues. CDR3 DNA: TGTGCCAGCAGCTCGACTAGCGGGACTAATTACAATGAGCAGTTCTTC. Amino acid sequence: CASSSTSGTNYNEQFF.

The J gene is TRBJ1-1, the V gene TRBV20-1; possible D gene TRBD1, 5 bases. Germline lookup yields CDR1 DFQATT and CDR2 SNEGSKA (reference sequence). The CDR3 has 12 amino acids. The ends were cut back, 1 base at V and 6 bases at J, with 9 bases in the middle. The CDR3 spells CSARGQGAEAFF. In nucleotides, the CDR3 is TGCAGTGCTAGAGGCCAGGGCGCTGAAGCTTTCTTT.